The sequence of this TCR beta chain was determined in a study of T cell responses to AZD1222 COVID-19 vaccine. From germline, CDR1 is MNHEY and CDR2 SMNVEV (reference sequence). V gave up 3 bases and J gave up 1 base, with 6 bases separating them. The CDR3 extends over 13 amino acids. Profiling relied on immunoSEQ multiplex PCR, and the TCRdb table lists in-frame clones only, not all of them. Counted here are 150,000 to 200,000 clones, 93% occurring once; the ten biggest clones make up around 0.9%. This material consisted of peripheral blood, taken on day 0 of AZD1222 vaccination. The source of this sequence is an adult in good health. V is TRBV27 and J is TRBJ1-2; D gene uncertain. CDR3 protein: CASSFGNNYGYTF. The CDR3 bases are TGTGCCAGCAGTTTTGGCAATAACTATGGCTACACCTTC.